A selection of T cell receptor beta chains follows, all from one sample in a study of cytotoxic CD8 clonotypes in ibrutinib-treated CLL. Measured with immunoSEQ multiplex PCR; TCRdb has only the in-frame clones, and not every one. The table lists about 200,000 clones, roughly 79% of them singletons. This material consisted of PBMCs, taken after 12 months of ibrutinib treatment. The receptors stem from a human donor with chronic lymphocytic leukemia. Each CDR3 is given with its conserved first and last residue. D genes are given only for firm matches. Clone size is not always given. Where it is, it says once, few, many or a class for expanded clones.

V: TRBV18
D: NA
J: TRBJ2-7
size: once
CDR3: CASSPPDSYEQYF
DNA: TGTGCCAGCTCACCTCCGGACAGCTACGAGCAGTACTTC

V: TRBV5-8
D: TRBD1
J: TRBJ2-4
size: NA
CDR3: CASSFRDRKNIQYF
DNA: TGTGCCAGCAGCTTCCGGGACAGAAAAAACATTCAGTACTTC

V: TRBV5-1
D: NA
J: TRBJ2-7
size: NA
CDR3: CASSLVGMGYEQYF
DNA: TGCGCCAGCAGCTTGGTGGGGATGGGCTACGAGCAGTACTTC

V: TRBV4-2
D: NA
J: TRBJ1-2
size: NA
CDR3: CASSQDSPTLTF
DNA: TGTGCCAGCAGCCAAGATTCTCCAACCTTAACCTTC

V: TRBV29-1
D: TRBD1
J: TRBJ2-3
size: NA
CDR3: CSVDRGRSTDTQYF
DNA: TGCAGCGTTGACAGGGGGCGTAGTACAGATACGCAGTATTTT

V: TRBV10-1
D: TRBD1
J: TRBJ1-1
size: once
CDR3: CASSESGTGKAFF
DNA: TGCGCCAGCAGTGAGTCGGGGACAGGCAAAGCTTTCTTT

V: TRBV7-6
D: TRBD1
J: TRBJ1-1
size: NA
CDR3: CASSPSGTGEVGHTEAFF
DNA: TGTGCCAGCAGCCCTTCCGGGACAGGGGAGGTGGGGCACACTGAAGCTTTCTTT

V: TRBV28
D: TRBD1
J: TRBJ1-5
size: NA
CDR3: CASSYPGQGVQHF
DNA: TGTGCCAGCAGTTACCCGGGACAGGGTGTTCAGCATTTT

V: TRBV18
D: TRBD2
J: TRBJ2-1
size: NA
CDR3: CASTGVAGDEQFF
DNA: TGTGCCAGCACCGGGGTAGCGGGAGATGAGCAGTTCTTC

V: TRBV7-3
D: TRBD1
J: TRBJ2-6
size: NA
CDR3: CASSLFGTGGLGANVLTF
DNA: TGTGCCAGCAGCTTGTTCGGGACAGGGGGCTTAGGGGCCAACGTCCTGACTTTC

V: TRBV2
D: NA
J: TRBJ1-2
size: NA
CDR3: CAGTQGSNYGYTF
DNA: TGTGCCGGAACTCAGGGGTCGAACTATGGCTACACCTTC

V: TRBV2
D: TRBD1
J: TRBJ2-1
size: NA
CDR3: CASSPMGQASYNEQFF
DNA: TGTGCCAGCTCCCCTATGGGACAGGCCTCCTACAATGAGCAGTTCTTC

V: TRBV18
D: NA
J: TRBJ1-4
size: once
CDR3: CASSPDATNEKLFF
DNA: TGTGCCAGCTCACCTGATGCAACTAATGAAAAACTGTTTTTT

V: TRBV5-4
D: TRBD1
J: TRBJ1-6
size: NA
CDR3: CASSHDRDGDNSPLHF
DNA: TGTGCCAGCAGCCACGACAGGGACGGAGATAATTCACCCCTCCACTTT

V: TRBV7-9
D: NA
J: TRBJ1-2
size: NA
CDR3: CASSYLTVQGSGYTF
DNA: TGTGCCAGCAGCTACCTGACAGTGCAAGGGTCTGGCTACACCTTC

V: TRBV5-1
D: TRBD1
J: TRBJ2-1
size: NA
CDR3: CASSLETGGYNEQFF
DNA: TGCGCCAGCAGCTTGGAAACAGGGGGCTACAATGAGCAGTTCTTC

V: TRBV7-2
D: TRBD2
J: TRBJ2-7
size: NA
CDR3: CASSWDYPGEQYF
DNA: TGTGCCAGCAGTTGGGACTACCCTGGAGAGCAGTACTTC

V: TRBV5-5
D: NA
J: TRBJ1-1
size: NA
CDR3: CASSPGQYWDTEAFF
DNA: TGTGCCAGCAGCCCCGGGCAATACTGGGACACTGAAGCTTTCTTT

V: TRBV6-5
D: TRBD2
J: TRBJ2-7
size: NA
CDR3: CASRMGIAGGNEQYF
DNA: TGTGCCAGCAGGATGGGGATAGCGGGAGGGAACGAGCAGTACTTC

V: TRBV19
D: NA
J: TRBJ1-4
size: NA
CDR3: CASSALGMFTNEKLFF
DNA: TGTGCCAGTAGTGCCCTAGGAATGTTTACTAATGAAAAACTGTTTTTT

V: TRBV10-3
D: NA
J: TRBJ1-1
size: NA
CDR3: CAISEGLQDTEAFF
DNA: TGTGCCATCAGCGAGGGGTTACAGGACACTGAAGCTTTCTTT

V: TRBV11-2
D: TRBD2
J: TRBJ2-5
size: NA
CDR3: CASSLDSAGALQETQYF
DNA: TGTGCCAGCAGCTTAGACTCAGCGGGAGCACTCCAAGAGACCCAGTACTTC

V: TRBV25-1
D: NA
J: TRBJ2-7
size: NA
CDR3: CASSESLKRAGASYEQYF
DNA: TGTGCCAGCAGTGAATCGCTCAAGAGGGCAGGGGCATCCTACGAGCAGTACTTC

V: TRBV6-5
D: NA
J: TRBJ1-2
size: NA
CDR3: CASRFTGSYGYTF
DNA: TGTGCCAGCAGATTTACAGGGTCCTATGGCTACACCTTC

V: TRBV27
D: TRBD2
J: TRBJ2-1
size: medium-sized
CDR3: CASWPGGGAYNEQFF
DNA: TGTGCCAGCTGGCCGGGCGGGGGGGCTTACAATGAGCAGTTCTTC

V: TRBV27
D: NA
J: TRBJ1-5
size: NA
CDR3: CASSSNSFGVQPQHF
DNA: TGTGCCAGCAGTAGTAATAGTTTTGGAGTTCAGCCCCAGCATTTT

V: TRBV30
D: TRBD1
J: TRBJ1-1
size: NA
CDR3: CAWRGQGEFRWNTEAFF
DNA: TGTGCCTGGAGGGGACAGGGTGAGTTTCGGTGGAACACTGAAGCTTTCTTT

V: TRBV11-2
D: NA
J: TRBJ2-1
size: NA
CDR3: CASSFARGAYNEQFF
DNA: TGTGCCAGCAGCTTTGCCAGGGGAGCTTACAATGAGCAGTTCTTC

V: TRBV18
D: NA
J: TRBJ2-2
size: NA
CDR3: CASSPQGDETGELFF
DNA: TGTGCCAGCTCACCACAGGGGGACGAGACCGGGGAGCTGTTTTTT

V: TRBV11-2
D: NA
J: TRBJ1-1
size: NA
CDR3: CASSLDPGVTEAFF
DNA: TGTGCCAGCAGCTTAGACCCAGGGGTAACTGAAGCTTTCTTT

V: TRBV10-3
D: TRBD1
J: TRBJ2-3
size: NA
CDR3: CAITPSRQGGTDTQYF
DNA: TGTGCCATCACGCCAAGTCGACAGGGAGGCACAGATACGCAGTATTTT

V: TRBV7-2
D: NA
J: TRBJ2-3
size: NA
CDR3: CASSWVRGGSDTQYF
DNA: TGTGCCAGCAGCTGGGTTAGAGGGGGGTCAGATACGCAGTATTTT

V: TRBV7-9
D: TRBD1
J: TRBJ2-7
size: NA
CDR3: CASSLWDRGSEQYF
DNA: TGTGCCAGCAGCTTATGGGACAGGGGGAGCGAGCAGTACTTC

V: TRBV6-5
D: TRBD1
J: TRBJ1-6
size: NA
CDR3: CASKWRGLNSPLHF
DNA: TGTGCCAGCAAGTGGAGGGGGCTGAATTCACCCCTCCACTTT

V: TRBV5-6
D: NA
J: TRBJ2-4
size: NA
CDR3: CASSPWGGSKNIQYF
DNA: TGTGCCAGCAGCCCCTGGGGCGGATCTAAAAACATTCAGTACTTC

V: TRBV7-9
D: NA
J: TRBJ1-1
size: NA
CDR3: CASSSWEAPRPEAFF
DNA: TGTGCCAGCAGCTCCTGGGAGGCCCCACGACCTGAAGCTTTCTTT

V: TRBV14
D: NA
J: TRBJ1-1
size: NA
CDR3: CASSWDSKEGKAFF
DNA: TGTGCCAGCAGCTGGGATTCAAAAGAGGGCAAAGCTTTCTTT